The T cell receptor (beta chain) under discussion was sequenced for a study of T cell responses to AZD1222 COVID-19 vaccine. Per germline, CDR1 SGHRS and CDR2 YFSETQ. The ends lost 0 bases at V and 5 bases at J; junction bases unmatched: 7. This CDR3 has 16 residues. Sequencing was performed with immunoSEQ multiplex PCR; in TCRdb, only in-frame clones are kept and a portion is missing. Of over 110,000 clones detected, about 90% appear once; the ten largest clones hold 9% to 9.5%. V usage is TRBV5-1 and J usage is TRBJ2-5; 10 bases agree with TRBD2. Sequencing was performed on peripheral blood, taken 28 days after the second AZD1222 dose. The source of this sequence is an adult who received the AZD1222 COVID-19 vaccine. This CDR3 reads CASSLVVAGGGETQYF. Here the CDR3 DNA reads TGCGCCAGCAGCTTGGTGGTAGCGGGAGGCGGGGAGACCCAGTACTTC.